This TCR beta chain was obtained from a study of shared clonotypes between healthy human individuals (TCRdb year 2020). In the study overall: The cohort comprised a couple of women and a few men aged 18 to 49 years. Between about 0.8 and 8.9 billion PBMCs per donor were obtained by leukapheresis. Different laboratories and diverse techniques were used to prepare libraries and sequence TCR repertoires, to increase sequencing depth and limit assay-specific biases. For each donor, CD4 naive and CD4 memory were each run on three plates, CD8 naive on two plates, and CD8 memory on one plate. To estimate repertoire size and how much clonotypes are shared between individuals, the study performed deep sequencing of blood TCR repertoires from a few healthy adults. Overall results and qualifications from the work: The small number of donors limited the genetic and exposure-history diversity represented. Compared with non-shared clonotypes, clonotypes shared by all four sorted-subset donors had higher generation probabilities. Incomplete sequencing was indicated by rarefaction of sorted-subset datasets, despite the large sequencing depth. Naive subsets generally had larger estimated clonotype richness than memory subsets. Only blood was sampled, and tissue TCR repertoires likely differ from those in blood. Based on pairwise subsampling, the degree of clonotype sharing among donors was expected to be affected by sequencing depth. Across a handful of donors, 5% to 6% of naive CD4, 3% to 3.5% of naive CD8, under 2.5% of memory CD4, and approximately 0.4% of memory CD8 clonotypes were shared.

The CDR3 has 15 amino acids, counting the end cysteine and phenylalanine. The CDR3 DNA has 45 bases and is translated from base 1. Trimming takes 2 bases off V and 1 base off J; junction bases not matched to a gene: 5. CDR1 SGHRS and CDR2 YFSETQ are derived from the germline V gene. The donors were healthy, HIV-negative adults who had no recently reported acute infections or vaccinations. Every donor was a Caucasian adult residing in Nashville, Tennessee, USA. CD4+ T cells were enriched by magnetic negative selection, after which naive cells were positively selected on CD45RA and the negative fraction was taken as the memory subset. Blood was obtained by leukapheresis, after which PBMCs were separated by Ficoll-Histopaque density gradient centrifugation and cryopreserved in liquid nitrogen vapor phase. Analytical flow cytometry was used to check the purity and quantity of every magnetically sorted T cell population. Genomic DNA was isolated from each sorted fraction and quantified by UV absorbance on a Nanodrop 2000c.

Points on this clone: Its antigen remains unidentified. The input lacks base qualities; no much larger clone sits a single base away.

Using the deep immunoSEQ assay, multiplex PCR amplified TCR CDR3 regions from genomic DNA. Extracted genomic DNA from each cell subset was distributed evenly across all wells of several immunoSEQ 96-well plates, and each plate was treated as a replicate. Each replicate PCR for sorted subsets received roughly 0.2 ug genomic DNA, equal to roughly 30,000 T cell genomes. Purified libraries were quantified with a Qubit 3.0 fluorometer, sized on a Bioanalyzer 2100, and re-quantified with the KAPA Library Quantification kit. Every immunoSEQ 96-well plate was sequenced on a dedicated single-read 150-cycle Illumina NextSeq 550 flow cell. As for how the authors treated the data: Because the immunoSEQ output held only junctional sequences and lacked quality scores, the filtering could not match the filtering applied to full-length reads. To assign V/J genes and CDR3, sequences were annotated against IMGT germline references using PyIR, a Python wrapper for IgBLAST v1.9. Reads were removed for weak V/J assignments (E-value above 1e-6), missing CDR3, stop codons, out-of-frame junctions, or ambiguous translated residues. V3J clonotypes were defined by identical inferred V gene, J gene, and CDR3 amino acid sequence. Percentage overlap between repertoires was computed as shared unique clonotypes divided by the size of the smaller repertoire. RTK rarefaction, the Chao1 estimator, and Recon v2.1 estimates of unobserved clonotypes were used to assess repertoire richness. Generation probabilities were computed with OLGA for all TCRbeta clonotypes obtained by the gDNA method from several donors. TCRdb holds this immuneACCESS table with in-frame rearrangements only. Some clones are missing; in checked studies, unresolved V genes explain under half, and the rest has no known cause. V and J calls and clone size are given by that table; D and trimming were obtained from the DNA. Present in this sample are 2,500,000 or so clones, approximately 93% of which were seen just once. Around 0.4% of the sample lies in the top ten.

This sequence uses TRBV5-1 and TRBJ2-7; 8 bases in the middle match TRBD2. The origin of this receptor is a young man in good health. Some clones in this sample may be carry-over from other donors' samples. Sequencing was carried out using naive CD4+ T cells from PBMCs. The cell subset or site tag for this specimen amounts to: CD45RA+ positively selected. The CDR3 loop reads CASSFVSGMSYEQYF. The DNA reads as follows: TGCGCCAGCAGCTTCGTTAGCGGGATGTCCTACGAGCAGTACTTC.